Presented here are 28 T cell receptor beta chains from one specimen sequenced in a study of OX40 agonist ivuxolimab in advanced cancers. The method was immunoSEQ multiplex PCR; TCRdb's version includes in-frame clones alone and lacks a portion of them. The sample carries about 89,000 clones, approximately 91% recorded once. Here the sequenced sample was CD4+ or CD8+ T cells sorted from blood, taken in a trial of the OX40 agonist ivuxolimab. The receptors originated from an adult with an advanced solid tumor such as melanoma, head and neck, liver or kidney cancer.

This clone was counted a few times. CDR3 bases: TGTGCCAGCTCACCTGGAGACAGGGGTAATTCACCCCTCCACTTT. It yields the protein CASSPGDRGNSPLHF. The chain employs TRBV18 and TRBJ1-6; TRBD1 aligns across 8 bases. The CDR3 spans 15 residues. Germline V CDR1 and CDR2: KGHSH, LQKENI. J was trimmed by 6 bases and V by 3 bases; bases with no gene match: 4.

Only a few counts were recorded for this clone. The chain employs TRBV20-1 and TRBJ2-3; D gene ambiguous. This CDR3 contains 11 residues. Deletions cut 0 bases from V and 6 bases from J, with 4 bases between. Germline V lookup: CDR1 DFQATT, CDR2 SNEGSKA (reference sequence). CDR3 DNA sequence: TGCAGTGCTAGAGAGGGGGATACGCAGTATTTT. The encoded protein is CSAREGDTQYF.

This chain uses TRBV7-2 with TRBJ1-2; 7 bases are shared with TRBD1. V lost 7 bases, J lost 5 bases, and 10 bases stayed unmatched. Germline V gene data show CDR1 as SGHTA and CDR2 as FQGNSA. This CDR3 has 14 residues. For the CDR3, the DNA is TGTGCCAGCAACCAGGGACAGAATTATTATGGCTACACCTTC. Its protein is CASNQGQNYYGYTF.

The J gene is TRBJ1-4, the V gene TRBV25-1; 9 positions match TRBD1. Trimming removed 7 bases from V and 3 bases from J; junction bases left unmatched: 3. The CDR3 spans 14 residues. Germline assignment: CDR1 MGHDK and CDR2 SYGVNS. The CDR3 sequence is CASTGQGPNEKLFF. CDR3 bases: TGTGCCAGCACGGGACAGGGCCCTAATGAAAAACTGTTTTTT.

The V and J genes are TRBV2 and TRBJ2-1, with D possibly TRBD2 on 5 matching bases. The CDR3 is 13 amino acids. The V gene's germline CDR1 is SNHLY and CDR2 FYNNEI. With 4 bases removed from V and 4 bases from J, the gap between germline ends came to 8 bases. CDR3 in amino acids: CASSGSGYNEQFF. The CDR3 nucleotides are TGTGCCAGCAGTGGGTCGGGGTACAATGAGCAGTTCTTC.

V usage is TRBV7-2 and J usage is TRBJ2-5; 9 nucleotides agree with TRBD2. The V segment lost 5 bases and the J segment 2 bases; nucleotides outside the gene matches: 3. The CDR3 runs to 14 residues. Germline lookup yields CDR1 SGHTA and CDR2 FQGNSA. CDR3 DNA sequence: TGTGCCAGCAGCGGAGCGGGGGGTCAAGAGACCCAGTACTTC. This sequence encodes CASSGAGGQETQYF. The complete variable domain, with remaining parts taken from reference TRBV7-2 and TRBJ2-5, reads GAGVSQSPSNKVTEKGKDVELRCDPISGHTALYWYRQSLGQGLEFLIYFQGNSAPDKSGLPSDRFSAERTGGSVSTLTIQRTQQEDSAVYLCASSGAGGQETQYFGPGTRLLVL.

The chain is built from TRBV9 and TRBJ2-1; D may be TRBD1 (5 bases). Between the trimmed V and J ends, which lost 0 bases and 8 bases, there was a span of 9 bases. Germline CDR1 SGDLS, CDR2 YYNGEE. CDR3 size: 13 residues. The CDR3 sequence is CASSVAIRDEQFF. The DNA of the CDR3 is TGTGCCAGCAGCGTAGCTATCAGGGATGAGCAGTTCTTC.

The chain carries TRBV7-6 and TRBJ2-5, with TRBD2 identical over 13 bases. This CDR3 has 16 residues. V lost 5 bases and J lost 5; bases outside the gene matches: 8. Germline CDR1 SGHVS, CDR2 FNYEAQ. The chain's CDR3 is CASSLGLAGVRETQYF. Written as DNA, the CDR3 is TGTGCCAGCAGCCTAGGACTAGCGGGAGTGCGTGAGACCCAGTACTTC.

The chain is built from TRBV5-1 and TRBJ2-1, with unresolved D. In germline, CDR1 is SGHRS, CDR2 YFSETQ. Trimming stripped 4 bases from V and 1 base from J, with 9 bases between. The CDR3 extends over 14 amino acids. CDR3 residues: CASSTQGSYNEQFF. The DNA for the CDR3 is TGCGCCAGCAGCACACAAGGGTCCTACAATGAGCAGTTCTTC.

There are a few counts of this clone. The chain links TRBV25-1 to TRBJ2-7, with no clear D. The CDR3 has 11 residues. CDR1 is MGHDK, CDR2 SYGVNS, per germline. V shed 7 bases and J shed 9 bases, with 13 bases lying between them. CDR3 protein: CASKSGRRQYF. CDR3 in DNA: TGTGCCAGCAAAAGTGGAAGGAGGCAGTACTTC.

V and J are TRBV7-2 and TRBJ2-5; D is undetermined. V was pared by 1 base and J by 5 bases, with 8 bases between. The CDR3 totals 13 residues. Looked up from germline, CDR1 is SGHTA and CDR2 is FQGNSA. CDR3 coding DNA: TGTGCCAGCAGCTTAGTTTGGGATGAGACCCAGTACTTC. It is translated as CASSLVWDETQYF. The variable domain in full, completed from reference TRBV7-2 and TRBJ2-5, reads GAGVSQSPSNKVTEKGKDVELRCDPISGHTALYWYRQSLGQGLEFLIYFQGNSAPDKSGLPSDRFSAERTGGSVSTLTIQRTQQEDSAVYLCASSLVWDETQYFGPGTRLLVL.

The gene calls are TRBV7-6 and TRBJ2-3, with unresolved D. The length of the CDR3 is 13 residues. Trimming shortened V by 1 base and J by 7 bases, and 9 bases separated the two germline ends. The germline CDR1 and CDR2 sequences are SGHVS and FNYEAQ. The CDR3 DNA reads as TGTGCCAGCAGCTTAGATCTCGAGAATACGCAGTATTTT. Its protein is CASSLDLENTQYF.

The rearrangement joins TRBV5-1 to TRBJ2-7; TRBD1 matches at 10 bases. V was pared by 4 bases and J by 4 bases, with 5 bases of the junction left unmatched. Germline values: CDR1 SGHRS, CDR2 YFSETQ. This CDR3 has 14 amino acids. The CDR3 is CASSPTGGRYEQYF. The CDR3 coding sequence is TGCGCCAGCAGCCCGACAGGGGGCAGGTACGAGCAGTACTTC.

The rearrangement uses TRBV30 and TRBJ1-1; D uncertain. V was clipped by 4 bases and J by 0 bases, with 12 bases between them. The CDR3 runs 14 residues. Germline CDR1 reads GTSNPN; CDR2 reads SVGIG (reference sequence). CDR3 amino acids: CAWTSNLMNTEAFF. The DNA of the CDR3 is TGTGCCTGGACCAGCAACCTGATGAACACTGAAGCTTTCTTT.

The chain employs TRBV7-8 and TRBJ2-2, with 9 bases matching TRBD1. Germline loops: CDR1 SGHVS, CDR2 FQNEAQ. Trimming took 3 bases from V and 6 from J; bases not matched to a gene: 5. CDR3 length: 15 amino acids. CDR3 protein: CASSLGQGFAGELFF. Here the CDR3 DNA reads TGTGCCAGCAGCTTGGGACAGGGATTTGCCGGGGAGCTGTTTTTT.

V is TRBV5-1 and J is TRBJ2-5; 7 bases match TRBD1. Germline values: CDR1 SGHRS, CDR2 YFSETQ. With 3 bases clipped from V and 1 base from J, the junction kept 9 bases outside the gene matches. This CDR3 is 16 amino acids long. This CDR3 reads CASSSLGTEIQETQYF. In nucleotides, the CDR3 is TGCGCCAGCAGCTCCTTAGGGACAGAGATCCAAGAGACCCAGTACTTC.

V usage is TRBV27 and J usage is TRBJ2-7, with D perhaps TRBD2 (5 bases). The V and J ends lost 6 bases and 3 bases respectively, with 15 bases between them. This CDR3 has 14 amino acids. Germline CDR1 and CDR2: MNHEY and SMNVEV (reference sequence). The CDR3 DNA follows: TGTGCCAGCAGGTCTCGGGGTAGTGGCTACGAGCAGTACTTC. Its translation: CASRSRGSGYEQYF.

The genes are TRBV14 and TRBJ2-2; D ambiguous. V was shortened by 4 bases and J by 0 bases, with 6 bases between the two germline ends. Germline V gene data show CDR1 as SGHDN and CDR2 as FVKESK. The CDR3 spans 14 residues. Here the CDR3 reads CASSLRSNTGELFF. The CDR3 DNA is TGTGCCAGCAGCCTACGGTCGAACACCGGGGAGCTGTTTTTT.

The DNA of the CDR3 is TGCGCCAGCAGCTTGGAAGGCCCGTACAATGAGCAGTTCTTC. It codes for CASSLEGPYNEQFF. This rearrangement joins TRBV5-1 to TRBJ2-1; D gene unclear. The CDR3 spans 14 residues. Germline V lookup: CDR1 SGHRS, CDR2 YFSETQ. Between the trimmed V and J ends, which lost 0 bases and 4 bases, there was a span of 8 bases.

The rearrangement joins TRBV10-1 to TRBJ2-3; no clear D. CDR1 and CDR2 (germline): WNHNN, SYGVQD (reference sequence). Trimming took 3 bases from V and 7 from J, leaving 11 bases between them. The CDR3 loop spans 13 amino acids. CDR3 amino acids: CASSEAERNTQYF. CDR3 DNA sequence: TGCGCCAGCAGTGAAGCAGAGAGGAATACGCAGTATTTT.

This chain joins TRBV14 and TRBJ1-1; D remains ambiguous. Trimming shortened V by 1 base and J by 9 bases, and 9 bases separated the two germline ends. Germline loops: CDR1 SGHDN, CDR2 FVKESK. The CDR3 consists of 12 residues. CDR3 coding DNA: TGTGCCAGCAGCCAAGGGCAGGCTCAAGCTTTCTTT. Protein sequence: CASSQGQAQAFF.

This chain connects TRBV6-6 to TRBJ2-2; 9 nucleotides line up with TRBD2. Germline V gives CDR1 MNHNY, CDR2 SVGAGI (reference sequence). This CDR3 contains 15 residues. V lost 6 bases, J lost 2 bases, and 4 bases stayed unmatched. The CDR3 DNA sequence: TGTGCCAGCAGCCGGACTAGCGCCAACACCGGGGAGCTGTTTTTT. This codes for CASSRTSANTGELFF.

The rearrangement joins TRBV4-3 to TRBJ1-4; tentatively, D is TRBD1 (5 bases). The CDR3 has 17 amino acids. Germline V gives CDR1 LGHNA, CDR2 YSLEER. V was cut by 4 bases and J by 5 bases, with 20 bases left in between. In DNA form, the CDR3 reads TGCGCCAGCAGCCCGGGAGGTAGGAGACAGCTAAATGAAAAACTGTTTTTT. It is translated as CASSPGGRRQLNEKLFF.

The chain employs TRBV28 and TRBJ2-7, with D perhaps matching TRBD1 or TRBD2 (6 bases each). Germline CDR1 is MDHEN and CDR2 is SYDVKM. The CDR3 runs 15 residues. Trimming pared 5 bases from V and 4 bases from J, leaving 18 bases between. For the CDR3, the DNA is TGTGCCAGCAGTCTAGGGGGGCAGGGTAGTTACGAGCAGTACTTC. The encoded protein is CASSLGGQGSYEQYF.

Here the CDR3 DNA reads TGTGCCAGCAGCTACAGACAGAACACTGAAGCTTTCTTT. Translation: CASSYRQNTEAFF. This sequence joins TRBV11-3 and TRBJ1-1; D uncertain. The CDR3 is 13 residues long. The V end lost 4 bases, the J end lost 1 base, and 7 bases lay between the germline ends. Germline V CDR1 and CDR2: SGHNT, YENEEA.

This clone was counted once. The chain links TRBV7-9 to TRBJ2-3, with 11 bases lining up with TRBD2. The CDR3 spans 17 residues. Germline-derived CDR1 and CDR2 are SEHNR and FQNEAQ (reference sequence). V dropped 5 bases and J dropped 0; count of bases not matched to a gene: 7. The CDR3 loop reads CASSPPGLAVSTDTQYF. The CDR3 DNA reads TGTGCCAGCAGCCCCCCGGGACTAGCGGTCAGCACAGATACGCAGTATTTT.

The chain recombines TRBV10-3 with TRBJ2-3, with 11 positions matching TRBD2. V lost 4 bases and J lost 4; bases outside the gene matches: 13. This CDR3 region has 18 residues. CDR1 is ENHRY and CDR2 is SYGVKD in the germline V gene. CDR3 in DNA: TGTGCCATCAGTGCCCCGGTGGCACTAGCGGGGGTTTCAGATACGCAGTATTTT. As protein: CAISAPVALAGVSDTQYF.

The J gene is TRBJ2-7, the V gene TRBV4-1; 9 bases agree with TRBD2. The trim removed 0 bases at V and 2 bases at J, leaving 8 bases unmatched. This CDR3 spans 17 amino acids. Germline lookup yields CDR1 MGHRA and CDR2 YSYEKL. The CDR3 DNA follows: TGCGCCAGCAGCCAAGATTGGTCTAGCGGGGCCCCCTACGAGCAGTACTTC. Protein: CASSQDWSSGAPYEQYF.